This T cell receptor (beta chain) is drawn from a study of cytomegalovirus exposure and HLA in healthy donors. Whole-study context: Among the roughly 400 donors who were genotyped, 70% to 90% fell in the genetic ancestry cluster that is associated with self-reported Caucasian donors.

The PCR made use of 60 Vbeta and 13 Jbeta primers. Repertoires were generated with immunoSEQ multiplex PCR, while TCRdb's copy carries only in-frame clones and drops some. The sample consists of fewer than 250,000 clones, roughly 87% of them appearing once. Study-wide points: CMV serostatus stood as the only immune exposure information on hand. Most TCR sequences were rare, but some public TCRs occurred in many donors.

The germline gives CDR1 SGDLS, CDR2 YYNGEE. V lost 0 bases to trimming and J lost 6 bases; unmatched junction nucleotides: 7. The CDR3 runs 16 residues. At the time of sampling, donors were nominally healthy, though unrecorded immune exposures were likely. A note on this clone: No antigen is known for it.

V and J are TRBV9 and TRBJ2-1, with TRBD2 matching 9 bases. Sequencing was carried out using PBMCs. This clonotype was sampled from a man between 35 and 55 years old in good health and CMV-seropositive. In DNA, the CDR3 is TGTGCCAGCAGCGTAGTTGTGACTAGCGGCTTCAATGAGCAGTTCTTC. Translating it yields CASSVVVTSGFNEQFF.